This T cell receptor (beta chain) was sequenced in a study of blood T cell repertoires in COVID-19. On the study more broadly: Sources were T cells, B-cell-depleted T cells, or PBMCs; the material itself was cDNA or gDNA.

Data came from immunoSEQ multiplex PCR; TCRdb stores just in-frame clones and leaves some out. The table includes fewer than 250,000 clones, just over 85% detected once. The CDR3 length is 14 residues. Trimming shortened V by 6 bases and J by 0 bases, and 12 bases separated the two germline ends. Germline assignment: CDR1 MDHEN and CDR2 SYDVKM. This TCR was recovered from a woman in her forties or fifties with acute COVID-19. The rearrangement links TRBV28 to TRBJ2-7; D perhaps matches TRBD2 (6 bases). The sequencing input was PBMCs or T cells enriched from blood (not recorded which). CDR3 residues: CASRGMGGSYEQYF. In DNA form, the CDR3 reads TGTGCCAGCAGGGGAATGGGGGGCTCCTACGAGCAGTACTTC.